The next 15 T cell receptor beta chains were all read from a single sample in a study of OX40 agonist ivuxolimab in advanced cancers. TCRdb keeps only in-frame clones here, not all; method: immunoSEQ multiplex PCR. This table has fewer than 85,000 clones, around 80% appearing once. The sequencing used CD4+ or CD8+ T cells sorted from blood, collected in a trial of the OX40 agonist ivuxolimab. These receptor sequences come from an adult with an advanced solid tumor such as melanoma, head and neck, liver or kidney cancer.

The V call is TRBV9, the J call TRBJ1-6; the D is unclear. The V gene's germline CDR1 is SGDLS and CDR2 YYNGEE. The germline V and J ends were trimmed by 3 bases and 0 bases, with 10 bases remaining between them. The CDR3 totals 16 residues. Written as DNA, the CDR3 is TGTGCCAGCAGCGCCGACACCAGCTCCTATAATTCACCCCTCCACTTT. As protein: CASSADTSSYNSPLHF.

This clone was observed a handful of times. The genes are TRBV10-3 and TRBJ2-3; 8 nucleotides match TRBD1. Germline CDR1 is ENHRY and CDR2 is SYGVKD. The CDR3 contains 13 residues. Trimming at V came to 10 bases and at J to 4 bases, leaving 7 bases not matched to a gene. The CDR3 region has the DNA TGTGCCACCTCCCAGGGGGCCGCAGATACGCAGTATTTT. It yields the protein CATSQGAADTQYF.

The CDR3 DNA sequence: TGTGCCAGCTCACCGACCGTTGGGACAGGGGTCAATGAGCAGTTCTTC. Its translation is CASSPTVGTGVNEQFF. This chain links TRBV18 with TRBJ2-1, with 10 bases aligning to TRBD1. The CDR3 loop spans 16 amino acids. Germline V gene lookup returns CDR1 KGHSH and CDR2 LQKENI. Unmatched junction bases numbered 8, after V lost 3 bases and J lost 6 bases.

This chain uses TRBV28 with TRBJ2-1, with D possibly TRBD2 on 6 matching bases. The V end lost 4 bases, the J end lost 7 bases, and 14 bases lay between the germline ends. The germline V gene has CDR1 MDHEN and CDR2 SYDVKM. This CDR3 spans 14 amino acids. The CDR3 DNA is TGTGCCAGCAGTTCCCGGAAGGGGAGGAATGAGCAGTTCTTC. Translated: CASSSRKGRNEQFF.

This clone turned up a few times. J is TRBJ1-6 and V is TRBV30; no firm D call. The CDR3 spans 14 residues. Between the trimmed V and J ends, which lost 0 bases and 10 bases, there was a span of 13 bases. The V gene's germline CDR1 is GTSNPN and CDR2 SVGIG (reference sequence). The CDR3 bases are TGTGCCTGGAGTGTTGGAGGGCTAGGCTCACCCCTCCACTTT. It codes for CAWSVGGLGSPLHF. The complete variable domain, with remaining parts taken from reference TRBV30 and TRBJ1-6, reads SQTIHQWPATLVQPVGSPLSLECTVEGTSNPNLYWYRQAAGRGLQLLFYSVGIGQISSEVPQNLSASRPQDRQFILSSKKLLLSDSGFYLCAWSVGGLGSPLHFGNGTRLTVT.

The chain employs TRBV7-3 and TRBJ1-4; D is ambiguous. The V end lost 4 bases, the J end lost 0 bases, and 12 bases lay between the germline ends. This CDR3 has 16 amino acids. The germline CDR1 and CDR2 sequences are SGHTA and FQGTGA. The DNA of the CDR3 is TGTGCCAGCAGCTCCACGGCACCAACAACTAATGAAAAACTGTTTTTT. Protein product: CASSSTAPTTNEKLFF.

The chain joins TRBV9 to TRBJ1-1; D might be TRBD1 (6 bases). This CDR3 contains 16 residues. Looked up from germline, CDR1 is SGDLS and CDR2 is YYNGEE. Trimming left V 4 bases short and J 5 bases short, with 21 bases between. The CDR3 protein is CASSFSRRTVTTEAFF. The CDR3 nucleotides read TGTGCCAGCAGCTTCAGTCGACGGACAGTCACGACTGAAGCTTTCTTT.

The sample holds one count of this clone. The chain uses TRBV7-9 and TRBJ2-1; TRBD2 aligns across 8 bases. CDR1 and CDR2 from the germline V gene are SEHNR and FQNEAQ (reference sequence). V gave up 5 bases and J gave up 2 bases; unmatched junction bases: 11. The CDR3 has 17 residues. As DNA, the CDR3 is TGTGCCAGCAGCCCTACTAAGACTAGCGTTGCCTACAATGAGCAGTTCTTC. Its protein product is CASSPTKTSVAYNEQFF.

V gene TRBV6-5 combines with J gene TRBJ1-2; D not resolved. Germline V gene data show CDR1 as MNHEY and CDR2 as SVGAGI. The V end was cut by 5 bases, the J end by 3 bases, with 10 bases between. The CDR3 is 13 amino acids. The DNA of the CDR3 is TGTGCCAGCAGTCTACGGAAGGACTATGGCTACACCTTC. Amino acids: CASSLRKDYGYTF.

The J gene is TRBJ2-4, the V gene TRBV20-1; D unclear. CDR3 length: 11 residues. Germline V gene lookup returns CDR1 DFQATT and CDR2 SNEGSKA (reference sequence). Trimming left V 5 bases short and J 4 bases short, with 6 bases between. CDR3 coding DNA: TGCAGTGCTCCGTTTAAAAACATTCAGTACTTC. This translates into CSAPFKNIQYF.

The chain employs TRBV28 and TRBJ2-3; the D is unclear. CDR1 is MDHEN and CDR2 is SYDVKM in the germline V gene. The V end lost 5 bases, the J end lost 0 bases, and 3 bases lay between the germline ends. This CDR3 is built from 12 residues. The CDR3, as DNA: TGTGCCAGCAGTACTAGCACAGATACGCAGTATTTT. It codes for CASSTSTDTQYF. Together with reference TRBV28 and TRBJ2-3, the CDR3 gives the full variable domain: DVKVTQSSRYLVKRTGEKVFLECVQDMDHENMFWYRQDPGLGLRLIYFSYDVKMKEKGDIPEGYSVSREKKERFSLILESASTNQTSMYLCASSTSTDTQYFGPGTRLTVL.

This chain uses TRBV7-2 with TRBJ2-3; 13 nucleotides line up with TRBD2. Trimming cost V 4 bases and J 6 bases; bases outside gene matches: 7. Germline V gene sequence: CDR1 SGHTA, CDR2 FQGNSA. The CDR3 loop spans 16 amino acids. CDR3 nucleotides: TGTGCCAGCAGCTACCAAGGACTAGCGGGAGCGGATACGCAGTATTTT. Translating gives CASSYQGLAGADTQYF.

In this sample, this clone turned up a few times. This chain uses TRBV4-1 with TRBJ2-2, with D possibly TRBD2 on 5 matching bases. The CDR3 covers 17 residues. Germline CDR1 and CDR2: MGHRA and YSYEKL. V shed 4 bases and J shed 4 bases, with 19 bases lying between them. This CDR3 reads CASSRSQRAAGTGELFF. DNA for the CDR3: TGCGCCAGCAGCCGATCTCAAAGGGCTGCGGGCACCGGGGAGCTGTTTTTT.

J is TRBJ2-7 and V is TRBV6-5; 8 positions match TRBD1. Germline V lookup: CDR1 MNHEY, CDR2 SVGAGI. CDR3 length: 16 residues. The J segment lost 4 bases and the V segment lost 2 bases, leaving 10 bases of the junction unmatched. As DNA, the CDR3 is TGTGCCAGCAGTTACCAGCTTGGACAGGGTCGTTACGAGCAGTACTTC. Its translation is CASSYQLGQGRYEQYF.

The chain couples TRBV18 to TRBJ2-7; D could derive from TRBD1 or TRBD2 (6 bases each). This CDR3 contains 15 residues. V was clipped by 4 bases and J by 1 base, with 14 bases between them. Per the germline V gene, CDR1 is KGHSH and CDR2 is LQKENI. The CDR3 reads CASSRARGESYEQYF. CDR3 bases: TGTGCCAGCTCACGCGCAAGGGGGGAATCCTACGAGCAGTACTTC.